The source of this T cell receptor beta chain is a study of T cells after yellow fever vaccination. This clonotype has more than one count but fewer than ten. Germline V CDR1 and CDR2: MNHEY, SVGAGI. The CDR3 totals 14 residues. With 2 bases removed from V and 8 bases from J, the gap between germline ends came to 12 bases. 5'RACE template switching generated TCR cDNA, adding a universal primer site and UMIs. TCRdb reprocessed the 5' RACE reads with MiXCR, giving one entry per CDR3 protein. The sample yields hundreds of thousands of distinct CDR3 sequences, about 12% seen once. Sequences were derived from PBMCs, sampled on the day of the yellow fever booster vaccination. The receptor was isolated from a man aged 25-45 years who received the YFV17D yellow fever vaccine. The rearrangement joins TRBV6-5 to TRBJ2-2; tentative D call: TRBD2 (6 bases). DNA of the CDR3: TGTGCCAGCAGTTACGTTCCGGGGGTAGGGGAGCTGTTTTTT. As protein: CASSYVPGVGELFF.